This T cell receptor (beta chain) was recorded in a study of blood T cell repertoires in COVID-19. Study-level information: The United States, Italy and Spain supplied acute and convalescent COVID-19 samples.

Original methodology: By means of reference gene primer amplification, nucleated cell counts were estimated. TCRdb keeps only in-frame clones here, not all; method: immunoSEQ multiplex PCR. D and trimming come from the DNA, and the V and J calls and clone size come from that table. This table holds about 140,000 clones, 60% to 85% found once. Unmatched junction bases numbered 5, after V lost 9 bases and J lost 3 bases. The CDR3 length is 12 residues. Per the germline V gene, CDR1 is MRHNA and CDR2 is SNTAGT. V usage is TRBV6-4 and J usage is TRBJ2-7, with TRBD1 matching over 7 bases. The receptor's source is a man over 45 with acute or convalescent COVID-19. The specimen sequenced was peripheral blood. The CDR3 DNA reads as TGTGCCAGGAGGGACAGAGACTACGAGCAGTACGTC. It specifies CARRDRDYEQYV.